Each of the 12 T cell receptor beta chains below was sequenced from the same sample in a study of T cell responses to AZD1222 COVID-19 vaccine. Repertoires were generated with immunoSEQ multiplex PCR, while TCRdb's copy carries only in-frame clones and drops some. The repertoire holds more than 150,000 clones, 90% to 95% seen once, with under 2% in the top ten. The sample here was peripheral blood, taken 28 days after the second AZD1222 dose. These TCRs come from an adult who received the AZD1222 COVID-19 vaccine.

The chain links TRBV27 to TRBJ1-1; weak D call: TRBD1 (5 bases). V lost 6 bases to trimming and J lost 0 bases, with 8 bases between them. The CDR3 is 13 residues long. The germline V gene encodes CDR1 MNHEY and CDR2 SMNVEV (reference sequence). The DNA of the CDR3 is TGTGCCAGCAGGGCGGGGGTGAACACTGAAGCTTTCTTT. It specifies CASRAGVNTEAFF.

The gene calls are TRBV4-1 and TRBJ1-1, with no clear D. The ends were cut back, 0 bases at V and 0 bases at J, with 8 bases in the middle. CDR3 length equals 15 residues. Germline lookup yields CDR1 MGHRA and CDR2 YSYEKL. Here the CDR3 DNA reads TGCGCCAGCAGCCAAGAAGCAGGACTGAACACTGAAGCTTTCTTT. Protein: CASSQEAGLNTEAFF.

This rearrangement joins TRBV11-3 to TRBJ2-1, with D unclear. The germline V gene has CDR1 SGHNT and CDR2 YENEEA. V shed 3 bases and J shed 3 bases, with 9 bases lying between them. This CDR3 contains 14 residues. CDR3 nucleotides: TGTGCCAGCAGCTTGTACGGCGGCTACAATGAGCAGTTCTTC. Translation: CASSLYGGYNEQFF.

This chain connects TRBV30 to TRBJ1-1; maybe TRBD1 (5 bases). Trimming pared 4 bases from V and 1 base from J, leaving 10 bases between. CDR1 and CDR2 from the germline V gene are GTSNPN and SVGIG (reference sequence). The CDR3 loop spans 13 amino acids. DNA for the CDR3: TGTGCCTGGAATCGAGGACAGAACACTGAAGCTTTCTTT. Its protein product is CAWNRGQNTEAFF.

This rearrangement joins TRBV19 to TRBJ1-1; 7 bases align to TRBD1. The CDR3 runs to 15 residues. Per the germline V gene, CDR1 is LNHDA and CDR2 is SQIVND (reference sequence). The V segment lost 1 base and the J segment 4 bases; nucleotides outside the gene matches: 6. This CDR3 reads CASSIGQGSPTEAFF. CDR3 in DNA: TGTGCCAGTAGTATAGGACAGGGTAGTCCCACTGAAGCTTTCTTT.

V gene TRBV7-2 combines with J gene TRBJ2-2, with D possibly matching TRBD2 (6 bases). Deletions cut 1 base from V and 1 base from J, with 10 bases between. The length of the CDR3 is 16 residues. Germline lookup yields CDR1 SGHTA and CDR2 FQGNSA. The CDR3 region has the DNA TGTGCCAGCAGCTTAGATGCGGGGATGAACACCGGGGAGCTGTTTTTT. As protein: CASSLDAGMNTGELFF.

The genes are TRBV6-5 and TRBJ1-1; D unclear. The V and J ends lost 7 bases and 5 bases respectively, with 20 bases between them. Per germline, CDR1 MNHEY and CDR2 SVGAGI. This CDR3 spans 15 amino acids. CDR3 loop: CASNPPGLMGTEAFF. The CDR3 coding sequence is TGTGCCAGCAATCCCCCAGGCTTGATGGGAACTGAAGCTTTCTTT.

The chain employs TRBV11-2 and TRBJ1-1, with 8 bases lining up with TRBD1. This CDR3 is 15 amino acids long. V shed 3 bases and J 0 bases; nucleotides not matched to a gene: 3. Looked up from germline, CDR1 is SGHAT and CDR2 is FQNNGV. The CDR3 region has the DNA TGTGCCAGCAGCTTCGACAGGGGAATGAACACTGAAGCTTTCTTT. Translation: CASSFDRGMNTEAFF.

The chain is built from TRBV14 and TRBJ2-2; the D gene could be TRBD1 or TRBD2 (5 bases each). The V end lost 1 base, the J end lost 7 bases, and 19 bases lay between the germline ends. This CDR3 has 17 amino acids. Germline-derived CDR1 and CDR2 are SGHDN and FVKESK. CDR3 nucleotides: TGTGCCAGCAGCCAAGGGGACGTGAGACTGCCCTACGGGGAGCTGTTTTTT. It specifies CASSQGDVRLPYGELFF.

The chain employs TRBV28 and TRBJ1-3; the D gene is possibly TRBD1 (6 bases). The germline V and J ends were trimmed by 4 bases and 3 bases, with 16 bases remaining between them. This CDR3 contains 16 residues. The V gene's germline CDR1 is MDHEN and CDR2 SYDVKM. In DNA form, the CDR3 reads TGTGCCAGCAGTTCGAGACAGGTACAAATTGGAAACACCATATATTTT. It specifies CASSSRQVQIGNTIYF. Complete variable domain (other parts from reference TRBV28 and TRBJ1-3): DVKVTQSSRYLVKRTGEKVFLECVQDMDHENMFWYRQDPGLGLRLIYFSYDVKMKEKGDIPEGYSVSREKKERFSLILESASTNQTSMYLCASSSRQVQIGNTIYFGEGSWLTVV.

This sequence joins TRBV13 and TRBJ1-1; 8 nucleotides agree with TRBD1. The CDR3 sequence is 17 residues long. With 4 bases clipped from V and 0 bases from J, the junction kept 10 bases outside the gene matches. Germline-derived CDR1 and CDR2 are PRHDT and FYEKMQ (reference sequence). The CDR3 here is CASSSPSRTGMNTEAFF. The CDR3 DNA is TGTGCCAGCAGCTCCCCCTCCAGGACAGGGATGAACACTGAAGCTTTCTTT.

This rearrangement joins TRBV6-5 to TRBJ2-4; unclear D gene. Trimming took off 6 bases at V and 0 bases at J, with 12 bases between the two ends. CDR3 length: 15 amino acids. Germline CDR1 reads MNHEY; CDR2 reads SVGAGI. The CDR3 region has the DNA TGTGCCAGCAGCCGCCCGAGCCTAGCCAAAAACATTCAGTACTTC. Its translation: CASSRPSLAKNIQYF.